This TCR beta chain came from a study of T cell responses to AZD1222 COVID-19 vaccine. Regarding the study as a whole: At baseline, seropositivity was found in only five or six AZD1222 recipients. After two AZD1222 doses, spike-specific TCR breadth and depth rose versus day 0. Samples come after the peak T cell response, not at day 14.

The CDR3 consists of 18 residues. TCRdb's table, derived via immunoSEQ multiplex PCR, lists solely in-frame clones and lacks some. The sample has approximately 130,000 clones, roughly 88% seen once. With respect to this clone: The target antigen is unknown.

J is TRBJ1-1 and V is TRBV1; the table assigns TRBD1, which was not confirmed against the DNA. TRBV1 is marked as a pseudogene. This clonotype was obtained from an adult who received the AZD1222 COVID-19 vaccine. Specimen: peripheral blood, collected 28 days after the second AZD1222 dose. The CDR3 protein is CTSSQEEGQVPGNTEAFF. CDR3 sequence (DNA): TGCACCAGCAGCCAAGAAGAGGGACAGGTCCCTGGAAACACTGAAGCTTTCTTT.